This T cell receptor beta chain was identified in a study of early T cells in non-severe SARS-CoV-2 infection. TCRdb called the 5' RACE reads again in MiXCR, with one record for every CDR3 protein. The data contain about 76,000 distinct CDR3 sequences, over 9% of them singletons. The CDR3 extends over 20 amino acids. The table lists this clonotype with many counts. The receptor was isolated from an adult who was a healthcare worker with PCR-confirmed SARS-CoV-2 infection or an uninfected control (not recorded which). The sample taken for sequencing was whole blood. The chain carries TRBV12-2 and TRBJ2-3; TRBD1, as called in the table, went unchecked against the DNA. TRBV12-2 is listed as a pseudogene. The CDR3 region has the DNA TGTGCAAGTCGCTTAGTAAGGGGGGGCGGATCCCCTTTTAGCACAGATACGCAGTATTTT. Translating it yields CASRLVRGGGSPFSTDTQYF.